Below, 17 T cell receptor beta chains from the same sample are listed, as sequenced in a study of shared clonotypes between healthy human individuals. Assay: immunoSEQ multiplex PCR; the TCRdb copy retains only in-frame clones and omits some. The profile covers more than 2,000,000 clones, with more than 85% appearing a single time and about 0.37% taken by the ten largest. Input material: naive CD4+ T cells from PBMCs. As to subset: CD45RA+ positively selected. Every receptor here comes from a man between 18 and 35 years old in good health. Some clones in this sample may be carry-over from other donors' samples.

Regarding this clone: At the DNA level, this CDR3 is encoded by other sequences in the same sample as well. V usage is TRBV14 and J usage is TRBJ2-5; D perhaps matches TRBD2 (5 bases). The CDR3 has 13 amino acids. Germline V CDR1 and CDR2: SGHDN, FVKESK. V lost 1 base and J 7 bases, leaving 10 bases between the germline ends. CDR3 sequence reads: CASSQVGSGTQYF. The CDR3 bases are TGTGCCAGCAGCCAAGTGGGGAGCGGGACCCAGTACTTC.

This clone was seen a single time. The chain carries TRBV19 and TRBJ2-1, with 9 nucleotides matching TRBD2. Germline V gene lookup returns CDR1 LNHDA and CDR2 SQIVND (reference sequence). V lost 6 bases and J lost 9; bases outside the gene matches: 6. The CDR3 has 13 amino acids. CDR3 residues: CASSELAGLEQFF. CDR3 in DNA: TGTGCCAGTAGCGAGCTAGCGGGACTTGAGCAGTTCTTC.

The chain couples TRBV21-1 to TRBJ1-4; the table's D call, TRBD1, was not checked against the DNA. TRBV21-1 is recorded as a pseudogene. The CDR3 is 17 residues long. The CDR3 reads CASSKAAAREVDEKLFF. CDR3 bases: TGTGCCAGCAGCAAAGCCGCGGCCAGGGAAGTTGACGAAAAACTGTTTTTT.

The chain uses TRBV28 and TRBJ2-2, with 8 bases matching TRBD1. The germline V gene has CDR1 MDHEN and CDR2 SYDVKM. CDR3 length equals 18 residues. With 6 bases clipped from V and 4 bases from J, the junction kept 16 bases outside the gene matches. CDR3 bases: TGTGCCAGCAGCCCTCCACCCGGCAGACAGGGGCCCACCGGGGAGCTGTTTTTT. This translates into CASSPPPGRQGPTGELFF.

This chain uses TRBV13 with TRBJ2-5; D might be TRBD1 (5 bases). Trimming left V 1 base short and J 4 bases short, with 7 bases between. The germline CDR1 and CDR2 sequences are PRHDT and FYEKMQ (reference sequence). The CDR3 length is 13 residues. The CDR3 DNA is TGTGCCAGCAGCTTAGCTAGGGGAGAGACCCAGTACTTC. The encoded protein is CASSLARGETQYF.

The rearrangement links TRBV10-3 to TRBJ1-5; D is unresolved. The CDR3 runs to 15 residues. The germline V and J ends were trimmed by 2 bases and 5 bases, with 13 bases remaining between them. From germline, CDR1 is ENHRY and CDR2 SYGVKD. CDR3 coding DNA: TGTGCCATCAGTGAGATGAGGGCTCGCGATCAGCCCCAGCATTTT. This encodes CAISEMRARDQPQHF.

This sequence joins TRBV20-1 and TRBJ1-1; 7 bases line up with TRBD1. Germline V CDR1 and CDR2: DFQATT, SNEGSKA (reference sequence). With 6 bases clipped from V and 5 bases from J, the junction kept 3 bases outside the gene matches. This CDR3 region has 11 residues. DNA for the CDR3: TGCAGTGCACAGGGGAGAACTGAAGCTTTCTTT. Translation gives CSAQGRTEAFF.

The CDR3 DNA is TGTGCCAGCAGCTCCTCCCAGCGGGAGAGAAACGGGGAGCTGTTTTTT. It codes for CASSSSQRERNGELFF. The chain recombines TRBV7-6 with TRBJ2-2; 8 nucleotides line up with TRBD2. V gave up 4 bases and J gave up 7 bases; unmatched junction bases: 11. Germline assignment: CDR1 SGHVS and CDR2 FNYEAQ. The length of the CDR3 is 16 residues. The full variable domain, its missing parts supplied by reference TRBV7-6 and TRBJ2-2, is GAGVSQSPRYKVTKRGQDVALRCDPISGHVSLYWYRQALGQGPEFLTYFNYEAQQDKSGLPNDRFSAERPEGSISTLTIQRTEQRDSAMYRCASSSSQRERNGELFFGEGSRLTVL.

This clone was counted once. The V gene is TRBV6-5, the J gene TRBJ1-4; D uncertain. Trimming took off 2 bases at V and 6 bases at J, with 10 bases between the two ends. The CDR3 contains 14 residues. Germline V gene data show CDR1 as MNHEY and CDR2 as SVGAGI. The CDR3 sequence is CASSYDGRYEKLFF. The DNA for the CDR3 is TGTGCCAGCAGTTACGACGGCCGCTATGAAAAACTGTTTTTT.

The gene calls are TRBV5-1 and TRBJ2-2; 14 positions match TRBD2. The V and J ends lost 0 bases and 1 base, in that order; junction bases with no gene match: 8. This CDR3 has 20 residues. CDR1 and CDR2 (germline): SGHRS, YFSETQ. This CDR3 reads CASSLAAIGTSGRNTGELFF. Here the CDR3 DNA reads TGCGCCAGCAGCTTGGCCGCTATTGGGACTAGCGGGAGGAACACCGGGGAGCTGTTTTTT.

V and J are TRBV5-6 and TRBJ2-5; a possible D gene is TRBD2 (5 bases). Germline loops: CDR1 SGHDT, CDR2 YYEEEE. This CDR3 comprises 17 residues. V lost 4 bases and J 5 bases, leaving 24 bases between the germline ends. The CDR3 nucleotides are TGTGCCAGCAGCACAGCTTTACTTAGCCTAGCTTCGGAGACCCAGTACTTC. Translation: CASSTALLSLASETQYF.

Details on this clone: The same CDR3 can be traced to other DNA sequences in this sample. The chain couples TRBV19 to TRBJ1-5, with D unclear. This CDR3 comprises 13 residues. Germline V gene lookup returns CDR1 LNHDA and CDR2 SQIVND (reference sequence). V gave up 3 bases and J gave up 4 bases, with 7 bases separating them. The CDR3 DNA follows: TGTGCCAGTAGTATTTTGGGGAATCAGCCCCAGCATTTT. This sequence encodes CASSILGNQPQHF.

The rearrangement joins TRBV7-9 to TRBJ2-7; D gene unclear. The CDR3 contains 13 residues. V was clipped by 3 bases and J by 5 bases, with 11 bases between them. CDR1 SEHNR and CDR2 FQNEAQ come from the germline V gene (reference sequence). This CDR3 is CASSFIADDEQYF. The CDR3 DNA follows: TGTGCCAGCAGCTTTATCGCCGACGACGAGCAGTACTTC.

This clone was seen only once. This chain connects TRBV2 to TRBJ2-3; TRBD2 matches 8 bases. This CDR3 region has 17 residues. J gave up 3 bases and V 5 bases, and 13 bases lay outside the gene matches. Germline V lookup: CDR1 SNHLY, CDR2 FYNNEI. Here the CDR3 reads CASSRLRSGSGTDTQYF. CDR3 in DNA: TGTGCCAGCAGTAGGTTGAGGAGCGGGAGTGGTACAGATACGCAGTATTTT.

The rearrangement uses TRBV7-6 and TRBJ1-2; D is uncertain. Trimming took 5 bases from V and 4 from J, leaving 11 bases between them. Germline V lookup: CDR1 SGHVS, CDR2 FNYEAQ. This CDR3 is 13 amino acids long. CDR3 loop: CASSLPGFYGYTF. The DNA for the CDR3 is TGTGCCAGCAGCCTCCCAGGTTTCTATGGCTACACCTTC.

This clone showed up just once. The chain joins TRBV27 to TRBJ1-2; D is undetermined. V gave up 5 bases and J gave up 7 bases, with 17 bases separating them. CDR1 and CDR2 from the germline V gene are MNHEY and SMNVEV (reference sequence). The CDR3 covers 14 residues. This CDR3 is CASSPADVLGGYTF. CDR3 coding DNA: TGTGCCAGCAGTCCCGCGGACGTCTTAGGTGGCTACACCTTC.

The V gene is TRBV28, the J gene TRBJ1-1; 11 nucleotides align to TRBD1. With V trimmed by 5 bases and J by 4 bases, 3 bases remained unmatched. This CDR3 region has 14 residues. Germline assignment: CDR1 MDHEN and CDR2 SYDVKM. The CDR3 sequence is CASSQGTGGTEAFF. DNA of the CDR3: TGTGCCAGCAGTCAAGGGACAGGGGGCACTGAAGCTTTCTTT. The full variable domain, completed using reference TRBV28 and TRBJ1-1, is DVKVTQSSRYLVKRTGEKVFLECVQDMDHENMFWYRQDPGLGLRLIYFSYDVKMKEKGDIPEGYSVSREKKERFSLILESASTNQTSMYLCASSQGTGGTEAFFGQGTRLTVV.